This T cell receptor beta chain came from a study of beta chain features in type 1 diabetes. The CDR3 contains 16 residues. Looked up from germline, CDR1 is SGDLS and CDR2 is YYNGEE. Germline trimming cut 10 bases from V and 7 bases from J; bases unmatched to any gene: 19. Every bit of the isolated RNA underwent reverse transcription, so sequencing read expressed TCRB transcripts. Generated by immunoSEQ multiplex PCR, the TCRdb table keeps only in-frame clones and is missing some. The repertoire has 200,000 to 300,000 clones, about 26% of them found once; the top ten carry approximately 4%. The chain combines TRBV9 with TRBJ2-1; TRBD1 matches at 8 bases. The sequencing sample was made of central memory CD4+ T cells from blood. The clonotype originates from a man aged 25-45 years in good health. CDR3 bases: TGTGCCGGGAGCGTAACCGGGACAGGCCTCCCGAATGAGCAGTTCTTC. This gives the protein CAGSVTGTGLPNEQFF.